The clone carrying this T cell receptor beta chain is a singleton in its sample. The CDR3 has 16 residues. Looked up from germline, CDR1 is MNHNY and CDR2 is SVGAGI (reference sequence). Trimming pared 6 bases from V and 4 bases from J, leaving 20 bases between. This entry comes from a study of patients and donors after allogeneic stem cell transplantation. TCRdb re-called the RT-PCR reads through MiXCR, storing one row per CDR3 protein. The profile covers roughly 180,000 distinct CDR3 sequences, with around two fifths appearing a single time and 30% to 35% taken by the ten largest. The receptor's source is a human donor who was either an allogeneic HSCT recipient or a stem cell or donor lymphocyte infusion donor (not recorded which). It is not recorded whose cells these are; they may come from a transplant donor. Sequenced: blood, either unsorted or a sorted T cell fraction (not recorded which). The rearrangement links TRBV6-6 to TRBJ2-3; D tentatively fits TRBD1 or TRBD2 (5 bases each). CDR3: CASRPRRDGVADTQYF. The DNA of the CDR3 is TGTGCCAGCAGACCCCGAAGGGACGGGGTCGCAGATACGCAGTATTTT.